The present entry profiles one TCR beta chain with its context. The entry originates in a study of coeliac disease. Sequenced by immunoSEQ multiplex PCR; TCRdb stores in-frame clones only, minus some. The table has around 9,000 clones, under 70% seen once. This TCR came from a woman aged 55-70 years with celiac disease. The sample consisted of lamina propria lymphocytes from the gut.

CDR3 amino acids: CASSSWTGTQETQYF. DNA of the CDR3: TGTGCCAGCAGCTCCTGGACAGGGACCCAAGAGACCCAGTACTTC. The gene calls are TRBV7-8 and TRBJ2-5; the match to TRBD1 covers 8 bases. Germline V CDR1 and CDR2: SGHVS, FQNEAQ. CDR3 length: 15 residues. V shed 4 bases and J 1 base; nucleotides not matched to a gene: 5.